This TCR beta chain came from a study of T-cell memory formation after mild COVID-19. Background on the study: Clusters of TCRs were largely donor specific.

TCRdb independently ran MiXCR on the 5' RACE reads; one entry per CDR3 protein. The sample has under 250,000 distinct CDR3 sequences, 15% seen once. This clonotype was observed a handful of times. What was sequenced was PBMCs or a T cell subset sorted from them (not recorded which). The TCR sequence derives from an adult woman who had mild COVID-19 (a few samples of this study predate the infection). Cell type and time point are not known.

Written as DNA, the CDR3 is TGTGCCAGCAGCCGGAGGGGCGGGAAGGGGTACGAGCAGTACTTC. As protein: CASSRRGGKGYEQYF. The chain joins TRBV5-4 to TRBJ2-7; TRBD2 is a possible D gene (6 bases). Germline CDR1 reads SGHNT; CDR2 reads YYREEE (reference sequence). Trimming cost V 4 bases and J 4 bases, with 18 bases left between them. This CDR3 is built from 15 residues.